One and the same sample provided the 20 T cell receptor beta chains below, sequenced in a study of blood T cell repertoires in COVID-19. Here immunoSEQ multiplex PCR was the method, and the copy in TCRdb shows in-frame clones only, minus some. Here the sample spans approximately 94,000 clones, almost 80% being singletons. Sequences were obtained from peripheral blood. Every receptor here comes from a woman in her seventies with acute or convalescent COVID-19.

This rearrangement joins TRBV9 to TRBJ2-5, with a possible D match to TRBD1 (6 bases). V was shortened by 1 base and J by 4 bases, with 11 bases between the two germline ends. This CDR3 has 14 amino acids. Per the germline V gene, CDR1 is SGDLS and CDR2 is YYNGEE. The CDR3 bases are TGTGCCAGCAGCGTAATGGGACAATCAGAGACCCAGTACTTC. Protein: CASSVMGQSETQYF.

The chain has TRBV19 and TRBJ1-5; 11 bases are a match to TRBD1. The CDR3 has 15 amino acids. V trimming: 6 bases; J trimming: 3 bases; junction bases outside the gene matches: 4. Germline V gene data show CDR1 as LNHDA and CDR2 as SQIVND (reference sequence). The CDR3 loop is CASRGTGGINQPQHF. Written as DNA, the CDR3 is TGTGCCAGTAGAGGGACAGGGGGAATCAATCAGCCCCAGCATTTT.

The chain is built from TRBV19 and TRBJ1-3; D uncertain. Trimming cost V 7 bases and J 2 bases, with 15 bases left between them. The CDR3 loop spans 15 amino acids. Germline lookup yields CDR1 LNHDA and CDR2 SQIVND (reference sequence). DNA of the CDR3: TGTGCCAGTATTTCTCCGGGTGAGGCTGGAAACACCATATATTTT. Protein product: CASISPGEAGNTIYF.

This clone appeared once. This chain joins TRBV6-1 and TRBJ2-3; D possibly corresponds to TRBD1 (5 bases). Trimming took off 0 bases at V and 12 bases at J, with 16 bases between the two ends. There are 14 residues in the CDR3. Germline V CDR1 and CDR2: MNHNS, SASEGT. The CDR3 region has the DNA TGTGCCAGCAGTGAAGCGCTTCAGGGTGATCCACAGTATTTT. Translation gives CASSEALQGDPQYF.

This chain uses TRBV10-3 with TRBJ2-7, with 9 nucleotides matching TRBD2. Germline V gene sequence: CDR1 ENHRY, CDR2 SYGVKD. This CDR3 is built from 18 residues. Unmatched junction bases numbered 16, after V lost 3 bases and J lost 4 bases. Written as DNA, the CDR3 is TGTGCCATCAGTGATTTCGCTGCAGCGGGGGGCCTCCGGTACGAGCAGTACTTC. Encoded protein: CAISDFAAAGGLRYEQYF.

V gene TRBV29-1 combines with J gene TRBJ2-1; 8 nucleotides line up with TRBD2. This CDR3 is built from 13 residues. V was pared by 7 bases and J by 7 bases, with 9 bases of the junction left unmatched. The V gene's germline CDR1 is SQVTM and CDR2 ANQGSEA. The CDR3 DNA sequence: TGCAGCGGCTCCGGGGGGGGCTTGAATGAGCAGTTCTTC. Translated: CSGSGGGLNEQFF.

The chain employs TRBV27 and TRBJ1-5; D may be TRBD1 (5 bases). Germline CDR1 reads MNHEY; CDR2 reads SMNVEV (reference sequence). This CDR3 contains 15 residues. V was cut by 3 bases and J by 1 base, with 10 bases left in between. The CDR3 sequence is CASSFRGGSNQPQHF. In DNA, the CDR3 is TGTGCCAGCAGTTTTAGGGGAGGGAGCAATCAGCCCCAGCATTTT.

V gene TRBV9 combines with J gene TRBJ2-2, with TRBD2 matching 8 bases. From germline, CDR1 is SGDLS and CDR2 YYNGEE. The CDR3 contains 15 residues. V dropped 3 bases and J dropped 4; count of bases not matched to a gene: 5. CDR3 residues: CASSGRGGSTGELFF. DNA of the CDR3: TGTGCCAGCAGCGGTCGCGGGGGGTCCACCGGGGAGCTGTTTTTT.

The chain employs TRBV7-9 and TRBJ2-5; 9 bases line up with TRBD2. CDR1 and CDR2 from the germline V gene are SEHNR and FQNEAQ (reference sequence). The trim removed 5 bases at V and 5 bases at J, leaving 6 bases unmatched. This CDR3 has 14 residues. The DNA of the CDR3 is TGTGCCAGCAGCCCTGCGGGGGGGCCGGAGACCCAGTACTTC. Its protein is CASSPAGGPETQYF. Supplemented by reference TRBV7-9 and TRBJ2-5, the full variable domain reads DTGVSQNPRHKITKRGQNVTFRCDPISEHNRLYWYRQTLGQGPEFLTYFQNEAQLEKSRLLSDRFSAERPKGSFSTLEIQRTEQGDSAMYLCASSPAGGPETQYFGPGTRLLVL.

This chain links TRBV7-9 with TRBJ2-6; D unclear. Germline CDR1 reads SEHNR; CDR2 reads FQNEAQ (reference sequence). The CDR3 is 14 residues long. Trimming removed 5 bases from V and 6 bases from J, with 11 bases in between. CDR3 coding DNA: TGTGCCAGCAGCGGTACCCAGGAGGCCAACGTCCTGACTTTC. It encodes CASSGTQEANVLTF.

The CDR3 sequence: CASSPGRSYEQYF. The CDR3 nucleotides read TGTGCCAGCTCACCGGGGAGATCCTACGAGCAGTACTTC. The rearrangement joins TRBV18 to TRBJ2-7, with D possibly TRBD2 on 5 matching bases. Per germline, CDR1 KGHSH and CDR2 LQKENI. V was trimmed by 3 bases and J by 1 base, leaving 7 bases between them. The CDR3 totals 13 residues.

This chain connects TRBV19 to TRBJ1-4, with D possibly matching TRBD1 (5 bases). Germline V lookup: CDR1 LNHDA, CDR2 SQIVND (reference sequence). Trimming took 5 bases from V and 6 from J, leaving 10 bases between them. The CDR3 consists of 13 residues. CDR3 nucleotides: TGTGCCAGTAGTCCGAGACAGTATGAAAAACTGTTTTTT. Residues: CASSPRQYEKLFF.

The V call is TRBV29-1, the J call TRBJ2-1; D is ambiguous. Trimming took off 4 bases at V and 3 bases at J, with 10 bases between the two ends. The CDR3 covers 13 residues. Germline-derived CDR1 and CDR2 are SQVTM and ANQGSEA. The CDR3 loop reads CSVGDWFYNEQFF. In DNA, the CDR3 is TGCAGCGTTGGTGACTGGTTCTACAATGAGCAGTTCTTC.

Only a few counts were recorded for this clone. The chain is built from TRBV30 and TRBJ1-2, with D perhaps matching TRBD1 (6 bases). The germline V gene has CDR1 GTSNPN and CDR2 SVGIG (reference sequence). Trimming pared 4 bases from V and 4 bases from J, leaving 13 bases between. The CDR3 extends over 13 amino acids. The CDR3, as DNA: TGTGCCTGGACAAAACAGGGACCCTATGGCTACACCTTC. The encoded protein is CAWTKQGPYGYTF.

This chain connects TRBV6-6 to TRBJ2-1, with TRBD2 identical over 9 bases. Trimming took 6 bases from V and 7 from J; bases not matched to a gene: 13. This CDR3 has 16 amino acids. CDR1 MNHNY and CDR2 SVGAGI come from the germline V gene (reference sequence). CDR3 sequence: CASSRGGAGGSNEQFF. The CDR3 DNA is TGTGCCAGCAGCCGTGGGGGAGCGGGGGGATCAAATGAGCAGTTCTTC.

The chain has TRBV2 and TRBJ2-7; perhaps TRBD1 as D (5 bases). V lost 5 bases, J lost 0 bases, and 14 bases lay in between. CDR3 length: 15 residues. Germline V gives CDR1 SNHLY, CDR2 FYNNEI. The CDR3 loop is CASSRDSRPSYEQYF. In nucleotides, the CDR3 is TGTGCCAGCAGTCGAGACAGCCGGCCCTCCTACGAGCAGTACTTC.

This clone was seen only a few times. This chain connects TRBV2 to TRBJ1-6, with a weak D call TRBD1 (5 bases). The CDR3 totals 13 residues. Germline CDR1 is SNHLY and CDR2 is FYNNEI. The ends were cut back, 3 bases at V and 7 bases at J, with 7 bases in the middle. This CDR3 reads CASSDQGNSPLHF. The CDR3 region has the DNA TGTGCCAGCAGTGACCAGGGAAATTCACCCCTCCACTTT.

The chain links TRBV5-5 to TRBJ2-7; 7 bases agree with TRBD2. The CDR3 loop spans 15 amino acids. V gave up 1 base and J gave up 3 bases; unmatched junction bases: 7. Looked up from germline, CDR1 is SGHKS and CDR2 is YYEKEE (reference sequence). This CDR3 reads CASSLLGGSIYEQYF. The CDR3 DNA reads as TGTGCCAGCAGCTTGTTGGGGGGGAGTATCTACGAGCAGTACTTC.

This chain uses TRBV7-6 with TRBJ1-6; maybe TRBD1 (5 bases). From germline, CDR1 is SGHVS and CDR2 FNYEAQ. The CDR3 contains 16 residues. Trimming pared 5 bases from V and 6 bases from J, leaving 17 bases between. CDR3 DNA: TGTGCCAGCAGCGGAGGGACCGTCAGAACTAATTCACCCCTCCACTTT. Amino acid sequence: CASSGGTVRTNSPLHF.

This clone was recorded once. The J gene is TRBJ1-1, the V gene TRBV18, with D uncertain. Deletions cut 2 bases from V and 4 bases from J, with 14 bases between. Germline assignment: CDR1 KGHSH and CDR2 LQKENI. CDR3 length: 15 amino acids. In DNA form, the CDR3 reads TGTGCCAGCTCACCAGGGCCACAGTCGATCACTGAAGCTTTCTTT. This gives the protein CASSPGPQSITEAFF.